These T cell receptor beta chains were read from a single sample in a study of patients and donors after allogeneic stem cell transplantation. A single record per CDR3 protein comes from TCRdb applying MiXCR to the RT-PCR reads. The repertoire has 920,000 or so distinct CDR3 sequences, 15% to 20% of them found once; the top ten carry 5% to 6.5%. Sequenced material: blood, either unsorted or a sorted T cell fraction (not recorded which). These receptors came from a human donor who was either an allogeneic HSCT recipient or a stem cell or donor lymphocyte infusion donor (not recorded which). It is not recorded whose cells these are; they may come from a transplant donor. CDR3s include the opening cysteine and the closing phenylalanine or tryptophan. A D gene is named only where the DNA matches it firmly. Expanded clones get a size class; other rows say once, few or many, or leave the size out.

v_call: TRBV4-3
clone_size: few
cdr3_length: 15
j_call: TRBJ1-2
d_call: .
cdr3_aa: CASSQDLNRFYGYTF
cdr3_nt: TGCGCCAGCAGCCAAGATTTGAACCGGTTCTATGGCTACACCTTC

v_call: TRBV25-1
clone_size: few
cdr3_length: 13
j_call: TRBJ2-1
d_call: .
cdr3_aa: CASSGLSYNEQFF
cdr3_nt: TGTGCCAGCAGCGGTCTCTCCTACAATGAGCAGTTCTTC

v_call: TRBV15
clone_size: few
cdr3_length: 16
j_call: TRBJ2-2
d_call: TRBD2
cdr3_aa: CATSRPSGRSTGELFF
cdr3_nt: TGTGCCACCAGCAGACCTAGCGGGAGGAGCACCGGGGAGCTGTTTTTT

v_call: TRBV3-1
clone_size: few
cdr3_length: 16
j_call: TRBJ2-1
d_call: .
cdr3_aa: CASSQEFPPDYNEQFF
cdr3_nt: TGTGCCAGCAGCCAAGAATTTCCTCCAGACTACAATGAGCAGTTCTTC

v_call: TRBV10-3
clone_size: few
cdr3_length: 15
j_call: TRBJ2-3
d_call: TRBD2
cdr3_aa: CAINPGGAGKDTQYF
cdr3_nt: TGTGCCATCAACCCGGGGGGAGCGGGCAAAGATACGCAGTATTTT

v_call: TRBV20-1
clone_size: many
cdr3_length: 10
j_call: TRBJ1-1
d_call: .
cdr3_aa: CSAADREAFF
cdr3_nt: TGCAGCGCTGCCGACCGGGAAGCTTTCTTT

v_call: TRBV11-1
clone_size: few
cdr3_length: 16
j_call: TRBJ1-1
d_call: .
cdr3_aa: CASSLGYGGASTEAFF
cdr3_nt: TGTGCCAGCAGCTTAGGGTATGGGGGCGCATCTACTGAAGCTTTCTTT

v_call: TRBV24-1
clone_size: .
cdr3_length: 14
j_call: TRBJ1-5
d_call: .
cdr3_aa: CATSDPQRTEPQHF
cdr3_nt: TGTGCCACCAGTGATCCCCAACGAACCGAGCCCCAGCATTTT

v_call: TRBV5-1
clone_size: .
cdr3_length: 13
j_call: TRBJ1-2
d_call: TRBD1
cdr3_aa: CASSLSGTAGYTF
cdr3_nt: TGCGCCAGCAGCTTGTCCGGGACAGCTGGCTACACCTTC

v_call: TRBV7-6
clone_size: few
cdr3_length: 14
j_call: TRBJ2-7
d_call: .
cdr3_aa: CASSPEYLTYEQYF
cdr3_nt: TGTGCCAGCAGCCCCGAATATTTAACCTACGAGCAGTACTTC

v_call: TRBV20-1
clone_size: few
cdr3_length: 17
j_call: TRBJ2-5
d_call: TRBD2
cdr3_aa: CSAREWSSGSVRETQYF
cdr3_nt: TGCAGTGCTAGAGAGTGGAGTAGCGGGAGCGTAAGAGAGACCCAGTACTTC

v_call: TRBV5-4
clone_size: .
cdr3_length: 16
j_call: TRBJ2-2
d_call: TRBD2
cdr3_aa: CASRASGTRGTGELFF
cdr3_nt: TGTGCCAGCAGGGCTAGCGGGACCCGGGGCACCGGGGAGCTGTTTTTT

v_call: TRBV20-1
clone_size: .
cdr3_length: 14
j_call: TRBJ1-1
d_call: .
cdr3_aa: CSARVPGANTEAFF
cdr3_nt: TGCAGTGCTAGAGTGCCAGGGGCTAACACTGAAGCTTTCTTT

v_call: TRBV9
clone_size: .
cdr3_length: 15
j_call: TRBJ2-3
d_call: .
cdr3_aa: CASSKGWTGTDTQYF
cdr3_nt: TGTGCCAGCAGTAAAGGATGGACCGGCACAGATACGCAGTATTTT

v_call: TRBV20-1
clone_size: few
cdr3_length: 15
j_call: TRBJ2-7
d_call: TRBD2
cdr3_aa: CSARRGSSGGYEQYF
cdr3_nt: TGCAGTGCCCGCCGTGGTTCTAGCGGGGGGTACGAGCAGTACTTC

v_call: TRBV3-1
clone_size: .
cdr3_length: 13
j_call: TRBJ2-5
d_call: .
cdr3_aa: CASSQRGTETQYF
cdr3_nt: TGTGCCAGCAGCCAACGGGGGACAGAGACCCAGTACTTC

v_call: TRBV9
clone_size: few
cdr3_length: 15
j_call: TRBJ2-5
d_call: TRBD2
cdr3_aa: CASSPRDYEQETQYF
cdr3_nt: TGTGCCAGCAGCCCCCGGGACTATGAACAGGAGACCCAGTACTTC

v_call: TRBV6-1
clone_size: .
cdr3_length: 14
j_call: TRBJ1-1
d_call: .
cdr3_aa: CASRKWREGTEAFF
cdr3_nt: TGTGCCAGCAGAAAATGGAGGGAAGGCACTGAAGCTTTCTTT

v_call: TRBV6-2/TRBV6-3
clone_size: few
cdr3_length: 13
j_call: TRBJ1-6
d_call: .
cdr3_aa: CASSGVQGSPLHF
cdr3_nt: TGTGCCAGCAGCGGAGTCCAGGGTTCACCCCTCCACTTT

v_call: TRBV5-6
clone_size: few
cdr3_length: 18
j_call: TRBJ1-4
d_call: .
cdr3_aa: CASSFRPDHFGTNEKLFF
cdr3_nt: TGTGCCAGCAGCTTCAGGCCCGACCACTTTGGAACTAATGAAAAACTGTTTTTT

v_call: TRBV9
clone_size: few
cdr3_length: 15
j_call: TRBJ2-7
d_call: .
cdr3_aa: CASSPTAEALYEQYF
cdr3_nt: TGTGCCAGCAGCCCCACAGCGGAAGCCCTTTACGAGCAGTACTTC

v_call: TRBV6-1
clone_size: .
cdr3_length: 15
j_call: TRBJ2-1
d_call: .
cdr3_aa: CASSQRGTGGGEQFF
cdr3_nt: TGTGCCAGCAGCCAAAGGGGGACAGGCGGGGGTGAGCAGTTCTTC

v_call: TRBV20-1
clone_size: few
cdr3_length: 10
j_call: TRBJ1-1
d_call: TRBD1
cdr3_aa: CSTGGTEAFF
cdr3_nt: TGCAGTACAGGGGGCACTGAAGCTTTCTTT

v_call: TRBV20-1
clone_size: .
cdr3_length: 14
j_call: TRBJ2-7
d_call: TRBD1
cdr3_aa: CSASAAGGSYEQYF
cdr3_nt: TGCAGTGCTAGTGCGGCAGGGGGCAGCTACGAGCAGTACTTC

v_call: TRBV30
clone_size: .
cdr3_length: 13
j_call: TRBJ1-5
d_call: .
cdr3_aa: CASGQGLDQPQHF
cdr3_nt: TGTGCCTCCGGGCAGGGTTTGGACCAGCCCCAGCATTTT